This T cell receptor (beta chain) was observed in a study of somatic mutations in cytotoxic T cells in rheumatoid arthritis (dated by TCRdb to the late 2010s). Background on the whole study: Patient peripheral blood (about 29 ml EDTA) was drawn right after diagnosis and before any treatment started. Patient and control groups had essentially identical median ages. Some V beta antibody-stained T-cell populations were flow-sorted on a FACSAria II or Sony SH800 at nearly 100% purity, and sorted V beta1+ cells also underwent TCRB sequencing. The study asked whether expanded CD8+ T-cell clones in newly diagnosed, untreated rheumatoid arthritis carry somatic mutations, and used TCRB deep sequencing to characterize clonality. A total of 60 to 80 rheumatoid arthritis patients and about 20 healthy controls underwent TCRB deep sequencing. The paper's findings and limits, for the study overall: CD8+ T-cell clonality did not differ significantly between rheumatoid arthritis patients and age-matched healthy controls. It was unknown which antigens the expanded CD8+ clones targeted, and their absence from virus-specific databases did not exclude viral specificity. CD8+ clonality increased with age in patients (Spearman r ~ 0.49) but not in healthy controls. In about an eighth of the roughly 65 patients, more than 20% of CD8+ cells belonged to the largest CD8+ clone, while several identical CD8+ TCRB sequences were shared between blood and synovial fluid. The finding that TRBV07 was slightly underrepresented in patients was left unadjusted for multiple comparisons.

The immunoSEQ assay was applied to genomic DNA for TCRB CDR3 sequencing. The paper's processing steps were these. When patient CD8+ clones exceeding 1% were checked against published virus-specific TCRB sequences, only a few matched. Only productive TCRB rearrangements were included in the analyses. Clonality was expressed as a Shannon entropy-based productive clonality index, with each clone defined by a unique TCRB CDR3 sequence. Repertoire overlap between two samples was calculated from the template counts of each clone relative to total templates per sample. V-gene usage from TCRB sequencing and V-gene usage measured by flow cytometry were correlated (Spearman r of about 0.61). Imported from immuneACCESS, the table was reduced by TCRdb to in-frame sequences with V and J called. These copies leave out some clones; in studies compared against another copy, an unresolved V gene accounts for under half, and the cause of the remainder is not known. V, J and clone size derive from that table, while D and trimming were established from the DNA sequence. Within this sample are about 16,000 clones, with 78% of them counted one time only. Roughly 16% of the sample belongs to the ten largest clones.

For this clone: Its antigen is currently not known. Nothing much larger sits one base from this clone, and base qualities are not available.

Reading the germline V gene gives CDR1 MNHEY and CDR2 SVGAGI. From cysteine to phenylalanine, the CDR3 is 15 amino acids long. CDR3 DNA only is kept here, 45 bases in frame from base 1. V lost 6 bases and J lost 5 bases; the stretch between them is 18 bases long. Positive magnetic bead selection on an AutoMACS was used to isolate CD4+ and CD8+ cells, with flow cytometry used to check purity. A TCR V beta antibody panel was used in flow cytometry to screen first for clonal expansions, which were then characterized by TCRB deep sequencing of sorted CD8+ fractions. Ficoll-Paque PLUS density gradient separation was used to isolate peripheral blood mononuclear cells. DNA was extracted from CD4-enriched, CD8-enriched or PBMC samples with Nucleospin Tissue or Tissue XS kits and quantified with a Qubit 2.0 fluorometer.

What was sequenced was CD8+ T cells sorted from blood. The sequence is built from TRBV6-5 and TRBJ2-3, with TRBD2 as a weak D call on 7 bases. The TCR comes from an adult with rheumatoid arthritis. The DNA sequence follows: TGTGCCAGCAGCTTCGGGCTGGGGGGGCGAGATACGCAGTATTTT. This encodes CASSFGLGGRDTQYF.